Shown below are 24 T cell receptor beta chains from a single sample sequenced in a study of cytomegalovirus exposure and HLA in healthy donors (dated by TCRdb to the late 2010s). The library was generated by the immunoSEQ multiplex PCR assay. For the multiplex PCR, a mixture combining 60 forward primers for TCR Vbeta segments and 13 reverse primers for TCR Jbeta segments was used. TCRdb re-hosts the immuneACCESS table, in-frame sequences only. Its copies lack some clones; in the studies checked, an unresolved V gene accounts for under half of them, and the cause for the rest is not known. The sample profile shows some 56,000 clones; approximately 80% of them were found once. Roughly 3.1% of the sample rests with the top ten. Specimen: PBMCs. Every receptor here comes from a man aged 50 to 60 in good health and CMV-seronegative.

The chain uses TRBV6-5 and TRBJ2-7; 7 bases line up with TRBD2. Trimming removed 2 bases from V and 3 bases from J; junction bases left unmatched: 1. This CDR3 contains 13 residues. The germline V gene encodes CDR1 MNHEY and CDR2 SVGAGI. In DNA form, the CDR3 reads TGTGCCAGCAGTTACGGGGAGGGCTACGAGCAGTACTTC. Its protein is CASSYGEGYEQYF.

This clone has only a few counts. This sequence joins TRBV29-1 and TRBJ1-2, with D maybe TRBD1 (5 bases). With 3 bases removed from V and 2 bases from J, the gap between germline ends came to 10 bases. The germline V gene has CDR1 SQVTM and CDR2 ANQGSEA. The CDR3 consists of 13 residues. CDR3 region: CSVEGGQNYGYTF. Here the CDR3 DNA reads TGCAGCGTTGAGGGAGGACAAAACTATGGCTACACCTTC.

This clone has only a few counts. CDR3: CASSLQQRYNEQFF. CDR3 DNA: TGTGCCAGCAGTTTACAACAGAGATACAATGAGCAGTTCTTC. The gene calls are TRBV27 and TRBJ2-1; D is undetermined. Germline V gene lookup returns CDR1 MNHEY and CDR2 SMNVEV (reference sequence). The V end was cut by 2 bases, the J end by 4 bases, with 9 bases between. This CDR3 contains 14 residues.

V usage is TRBV6-1 and J usage is TRBJ2-2; the D gene is possibly TRBD2 (6 bases). This CDR3 is built from 12 residues. V lost 11 bases, J lost 5 bases, and 12 bases lay in between. Germline values: CDR1 MNHNS, CDR2 SASEGT. The chain's CDR3 is CAARRGTGELFF. DNA for the CDR3: TGTGCCGCCCGCCGGGGGACCGGGGAGCTGTTTTTT.

The V and J genes are TRBV10-1 and TRBJ2-5, with 11 bases that match TRBD2. Germline V gives CDR1 WNHNN, CDR2 SYGVQD (reference sequence). This CDR3 region has 15 residues. V dropped 6 bases and J dropped 1; count of bases not matched to a gene: 4. In DNA, the CDR3 is TGCGCCAGCAGGCCCGGGACTAGCGGCCAAGAGACCCAGTACTTC. Its protein product is CASRPGTSGQETQYF.

The chain links TRBV19 to TRBJ1-2, with a possible D match to TRBD1 (6 bases). The CDR3 has 14 residues. Per germline, CDR1 LNHDA and CDR2 SQIVND (reference sequence). V gave up 2 bases and J gave up 4 bases, with 11 bases separating them. The CDR3 DNA is TGTGCCAGTAGTATAAGCGGGGGCGGCTATGGCTACACCTTC. Its translation: CASSISGGGYGYTF.

The chain is built from TRBV30 and TRBJ1-5; no firm D call. The CDR3 sequence is 15 residues long. The germline CDR1 and CDR2 sequences are GTSNPN and SVGIG (reference sequence). V was cut by 0 bases and J by 0 bases, with 9 bases left in between. The CDR3: CAWSVRGDSNQPQHF. The CDR3 bases are TGTGCCTGGAGTGTACGGGGAGATAGCAATCAGCCCCAGCATTTT.

The chain has TRBV27 and TRBJ2-3; D is unresolved. Trimming removed 8 bases at V and 2 bases at J, with 5 bases between. This CDR3 region has 11 residues. The germline gives CDR1 MNHEY, CDR2 SMNVEV (reference sequence). As DNA, the CDR3 is TGTGCCAGCGGAGTCACAGATACGCAGTATTTT. Translating it yields CASGVTDTQYF.

The chain is built from TRBV27 and TRBJ1-6, with D perhaps TRBD1 (5 bases). CDR3 size: 16 residues. V was clipped by 4 bases and J by 5 bases, with 15 bases between them. The germline gives CDR1 MNHEY, CDR2 SMNVEV (reference sequence). CDR3: CASSSSLGANNSPLHF. In DNA, the CDR3 is TGTGCCAGCAGTTCTTCCCTAGGGGCCAATAATTCACCCCTCCACTTT.

The chain is built from TRBV7-2 and TRBJ2-1, with a tentative D call TRBD2 (6 bases). The CDR3 sequence is 13 residues long. Germline assignment: CDR1 SGHTA and CDR2 FQGNSA. Between the trimmed V and J ends, which lost 5 bases and 13 bases, there was a span of 18 bases. The CDR3 spells CASSRGVDLEQFF. The CDR3 DNA sequence: TGTGCCAGCAGCCGCGGGGTCGACCTAGAACAGTTCTTC.

This clone was seen a handful of times. The chain uses TRBV7-2 and TRBJ2-1; 9 nucleotides match TRBD2. The germline V gene encodes CDR1 SGHTA and CDR2 FQGNSA. After removal of 5 bases from V and 10 bases from J, the junction contained 18 bases not matched to a gene. CDR3 size: 17 residues. CDR3 loop: CASSQRAGGPKIQEQFF. CDR3 DNA sequence: TGTGCCAGCAGCCAGAGGGCGGGGGGGCCAAAGATCCAAGAGCAGTTCTTC.

This clone was recorded a few times. The V gene is TRBV2, the J gene TRBJ2-6; 7 bases line up with TRBD1. The V gene end was trimmed by 2 bases and the J gene end by 2 bases; junction bases not matched to a gene: 3. CDR3 length equals 16 residues. CDR1 and CDR2 from the germline V gene are SNHLY and FYNNEI. Here the CDR3 DNA reads TGTGCCAGCAGTGAAACAGGGGCAGCTGGGGCCAACGTCCTGACTTTC. Its translation is CASSETGAAGANVLTF.

The chain joins TRBV27 to TRBJ2-1; no firm D call. The CDR3 totals 15 residues. The V gene's germline CDR1 is MNHEY and CDR2 SMNVEV (reference sequence). V was cut by 2 bases and J by 2 bases, with 10 bases left in between. The CDR3 region is CASSLAQAPYNEQFF. In DNA form, the CDR3 reads TGTGCCAGCAGTTTAGCTCAGGCCCCCTACAATGAGCAGTTCTTC.

The chain combines TRBV14 with TRBJ1-1, with a weak D call TRBD1 (5 bases). The germline gives CDR1 SGHDN, CDR2 FVKESK. Trimming removed 0 bases from V and 5 bases from J, with 13 bases in between. The length of the CDR3 is 15 residues. CDR3 sequence (DNA): TGTGCCAGCAGCCAAGATCCGAGACAGAGGACTGAAGCTTTCTTT. It translates to CASSQDPRQRTEAFF.

The chain links TRBV7-2 to TRBJ2-7; the match to TRBD2 covers 8 bases. The CDR3 spans 15 residues. V trimming: 1 base; J trimming: 6 bases; junction bases outside the gene matches: 8. Germline V gene sequence: CDR1 SGHTA, CDR2 FQGNSA. The CDR3 sequence: CASSLDVRGVGEQYF. The CDR3 bases are TGTGCCAGCAGCTTAGACGTGCGGGGGGTGGGCGAGCAGTACTTC.

This clone was detected once. This chain joins TRBV4-2 and TRBJ2-5; 8 bases agree with TRBD2. The CDR3 loop spans 18 amino acids. Germline values: CDR1 LGHNA, CDR2 YNFKEQ. The trim removed 2 bases at V and 2 bases at J, leaving 13 bases unmatched. The CDR3 sequence is CASSQPDSRAGGQETQYF. For the CDR3, the DNA is TGTGCCAGCAGCCAACCAGACTCACGGGCGGGGGGACAAGAGACCCAGTACTTC.

The chain links TRBV19 to TRBJ2-2; D might be TRBD2 (7 bases). This CDR3 has 17 residues. Trimming took 3 bases from V and 3 from J, leaving 17 bases between them. Germline-derived CDR1 and CDR2 are LNHDA and SQIVND (reference sequence). CDR3 sequence (DNA): TGTGCCAGTAGTATCCTGGGGGGGCGTAGAGACACCGGGGAGCTGTTTTTT. It translates to CASSILGGRRDTGELFF.

The rearrangement joins TRBV29-1 to TRBJ2-1; 9 bases align to TRBD1. Germline lookup yields CDR1 SQVTM and CDR2 ANQGSEA. CDR3 size: 11 residues. Trimming at V came to 6 bases and at J to 8 bases, leaving 2 bases not matched to a gene. The CDR3 loop is CSVGQGDEQFF. CDR3 DNA: TGCAGCGTGGGACAGGGCGATGAGCAGTTCTTC.

The V and J genes are TRBV6-5 and TRBJ2-3; a possible D gene is TRBD1 (5 bases). The CDR3 consists of 15 residues. The germline V and J ends were trimmed by 2 bases and 2 bases, with 11 bases remaining between them. Germline values: CDR1 MNHEY, CDR2 SVGAGI. The CDR3: CASSYGAGSTDTQYF. CDR3 nucleotide sequence: TGTGCCAGCAGTTACGGGGCAGGGTCCACAGATACGCAGTATTTT.

The chain couples TRBV18 to TRBJ1-5, with D possibly being TRBD1 (6 bases). V was trimmed by 8 bases and J by 0 bases, leaving 14 bases between them. Germline lookup yields CDR1 KGHSH and CDR2 LQKENI. The CDR3 has 15 amino acids. This CDR3 is CASGPGQNSNQPQHF. The CDR3 nucleotides are TGTGCCAGCGGACCGGGACAAAATAGCAATCAGCCCCAGCATTTT.

In DNA, the CDR3 is TGCGCCAGCAGCTCACGACAGGGTTTGGGGCTGAACACTGAAGCTTTCTTT. This sequence encodes CASSSRQGLGLNTEAFF. The rearrangement uses TRBV5-1 and TRBJ1-1, with TRBD1 matching 7 bases. Germline CDR1 is SGHRS and CDR2 is YFSETQ. The CDR3 spans 17 residues. V shed 3 bases and J 0 bases; nucleotides not matched to a gene: 11. Full variable domain (rest looked up from reference TRBV5-1 and TRBJ1-1): KAGVTQTPRYLIKTRGQQVTLSCSPISGHRSVSWYQQTPGQGLQFLFEYFSETQRNKGNFPGRFSGRQFSNSRSEMNVSTLELGDSALYLCASSSRQGLGLNTEAFFGQGTRLTVV.

The V gene is TRBV5-8, the J gene TRBJ1-6; D may be TRBD1 (6 bases). Trimming removed 1 base from V and 3 bases from J, with 14 bases in between. CDR1 and CDR2 (germline): SGHTS, YDEGEE. The CDR3 loop spans 17 amino acids. The CDR3 DNA reads TGTGCCAGCAGCTTGTTGTTGAGGACAGTCTATAATTCACCCCTCCACTTT. Translated, it gives CASSLLLRTVYNSPLHF.

DNA of the CDR3: TGTGCCAGCAGACCCGACGGGCCGGGGAATCAGCCCCAGCATTTT. This translates into CASRPDGPGNQPQHF. The chain links TRBV6-5 to TRBJ1-5, with unresolved D. The ends were cut back, 6 bases at V and 4 bases at J, with 16 bases in the middle. The CDR3 sequence is 15 residues long. Germline V gene data show CDR1 as MNHEY and CDR2 as SVGAGI.

The chain carries TRBV7-8 and TRBJ2-7; D might be TRBD2 (6 bases). The CDR3 length is 15 residues. Trimming left V 4 bases short and J 2 bases short, with 15 bases between. Germline CDR1 reads SGHVS; CDR2 reads FQNEAQ. The CDR3 spells CASSSERGGTYEQYF. Written as DNA, the CDR3 is TGTGCCAGCAGCTCAGAACGGGGCGGGACCTACGAGCAGTACTTC.